The entry that follows covers one T cell receptor (beta chain) sequence. Its specificity is not known. Preparation of the TCRbeta library used unique molecular identifiers. TCRdb ran MiXCR on the PCR reads and lists one entry per CDR3 protein. Among 450,000 to 700,000 distinct CDR3 sequences listed, about a quarter were seen once. These data are taken from a study of T-cell reconstitution after alpha-beta-depleted transplantation in children. Findings and limits, study-wide: Reported findings indicate that, about two months after transplant, alpha-beta T cells came from several hundred expanded clones, which were derived from non-depleted graft cells. Newly produced T cells mostly provided counts and TCRbeta diversity after one year, as hyperexpanded clones declined.

CDR3 length equals 12 residues. J was trimmed by 4 bases and V by 8 bases; bases with no gene match: 3. The germline CDR1 and CDR2 sequences are MNHEY and SVGAGI. The chain combines TRBV6-5 with TRBJ2-7; the match to TRBD2 covers 9 bases. Source: PBMCs, taken before TCRalphabeta/CD19-depleted stem cell transplant. The TCR sequence derives from a boy in the first two years of life with Wiskott-Aldrich syndrome, due to receive a stem cell transplant. The DNA for the CDR3 is TGTGCCAGCGCGGGAGGGGGGTACGAGCAGTACTTC. It encodes CASAGGGYEQYF.